The source of this TCR beta chain is a study of memory CD4+ T cells and cytomegalovirus serostatus. Overall study: Donors were healthy Belgian adults, several CMV seropositive and under 30 seronegative.

The sort gate was single viable CD3+CD4+CD8-CD45RO+ cells for memory CD4+ T cells. V shed 2 bases and J shed 3 bases, with 7 bases lying between them. The germline V gene encodes CDR1 MDHEN and CDR2 SYDVKM. This CDR3 has 14 residues. Clones were sequenced by immunoSEQ multiplex PCR, and TCRdb holds only the in-frame ones, with some missing. The sample yields tens of thousands of clones, approximately 82% seen once. The rearrangement uses TRBV28 and TRBJ1-4; a possible D gene is TRBD1 (5 bases). The receptor was derived from an adult in good health and CMV-seronegative. Sample: memory CD4+ T cells from blood. CDR3 sequence: CASSLRGANEKLFF. CDR3 nucleotides: TGTGCCAGCAGTTTAAGAGGGGCTAATGAAAAACTGTTTTTT.